Listed below are T cell receptor beta chains from one sample, sequenced in a study of naive and memory T cell subsets. TCRdb called the UMI-ligation and nested PCR reads again in MiXCR, with one record for every CDR3 protein. Of about 150,000 distinct CDR3 sequences in the sample, over 20% are singletons; the top ten hold 0.11%. Sequencing was carried out using naive CD4+ T cells from blood. These receptors all come from a human donor in good health. CDR3s include the opening cysteine and the closing phenylalanine or tryptophan. A D gene is named only where the DNA matches it firmly. Where a row states a size, it is once, few, many or the class of an expanded clone; other rows omit it.

>TRBJ2-3|TRBV12-3/TRBV12-4|once|TRBD2
TGTGCCAGCAGCCGACAGGGACTAGCGGGAGTCGGGACGCAGTATTTT
CASSRQGLAGVGTQYF
>TRBJ2-1|TRBV28|many|NA
TGTGCCAGCAGTTTGACAGGCCGCTATCTCTACAATGAGCAGTTCTTC
CASSLTGRYLYNEQFF
>TRBJ2-7|TRBV4-1|NA|TRBD1
TGCGCCAGCAGCCAAAGACAGGGGCCAACCTACGAGCAGTACTTC
CASSQRQGPTYEQYF
>TRBJ2-6|TRBV5-1|NA|NA
TGCGCCAGCACCAAGGGACAAGTGGAACCCAACGTCCTGACTTTC
CASTKGQVEPNVLTF
>TRBJ1-1|TRBV6-5|NA|NA
TGTGCCAGCGGACCCCAGTACACTGAAGCTTTCTTT
CASGPQYTEAFF
>TRBJ2-7|TRBV20-1|NA|NA
TGCAGTGCTAGTCTGGGGCAACTCGAGGAGCAGTACTTC
CSASLGQLEEQYF
>TRBJ2-1|TRBV4-1|few|TRBD2
TGCGCCAGCAGCCAAGATCAGAGTCGGGGGGAGTTCTTC
CASSQDQSRGEFF
>TRBJ1-5|TRBV3-1|NA|NA
TGTGCCAGCAGCCAAGGGGACCCAAATCAGCCCCAGCATTTT
CASSQGDPNQPQHF
>TRBJ2-7|TRBV10-3|NA|TRBD1
TGTGCCATCATGAGCCAGGGGGCCTACGAGCAGTACTTC
CAIMSQGAYEQYF
>TRBJ2-1|TRBV27|NA|NA
TGTGCCAGCAGTCCTCGCCTAATCCCGGTACTGTCGCAAGGATTCATGGATGAGCAGTTCTTC
CASSPRLIPVLSQGFMDEQFF
>TRBJ2-1|TRBV20-1|NA|NA
TGCAGTGCTAGAGATAGGAGGGGCCGCTCCTACAATGAGCAGTTCTTC
CSARDRRGRSYNEQFF
>TRBJ2-6|TRBV7-6|few|NA
TGTGCCAGCAGAGGACGGGCCTCTGGGGCCAACGTCCTGACTTTC
CASRGRASGANVLTF
>TRBJ1-5|TRBV7-9|NA|TRBD1
TGTGCCAGCAGCTCAACCGCGGACAGGGGAAGGATTTTT
CASSSTADRGRIF
>TRBJ2-7|TRBV10-3|few|NA
TGTGCCATCAGTGGAACAGGAGAGGACGAGCAGTACTTC
CAISGTGEDEQYF
>TRBJ2-7|TRBV6-5|NA|TRBD2
TGTGCCAGCAGTTACTCTCTAGCGGGATCCTACGAGCAGTACTTC
CASSYSLAGSYEQYF
>TRBJ1-1|TRBV30|NA|TRBD1
TGTGCCTGGAGTCTTAGACAGGGTCCTAACACTGAAGCTTTCTTT
CAWSLRQGPNTEAFF
>TRBJ2-1|TRBV6-6|few|NA
TGTGCCAGCAGTCCACCGGGCCAGAGGGGACGCGGTGAGCAGTTCTTC
CASSPPGQRGRGEQFF
>TRBJ1-5|TRBV19|few|NA
TGTGCCAGTAGGGACCCGGGACCTAAAATTCGCGATCAGCCCCAGCATTTT
CASRDPGPKIRDQPQHF
>TRBJ2-1|TRBV5-4|few|NA
TGTGCCAGCAGGCTCGAACTGCAAAATGAGCAGTTCTTC
CASRLELQNEQFF
>TRBJ1-1|TRBV12-3/TRBV12-4|NA|NA
TGTGCCAGCAGTTTAGGTCCCTATGAAGCTTTCTTT
CASSLGPYEAFF
>TRBJ1-3|TRBV12-3/TRBV12-4|few|NA
TGTGCCAGCACCCTTAGCTCTGGAAACACCATATATTTT
CASTLSSGNTIYF
>TRBJ1-5|TRBV7-2|NA|NA
TGTGCCAGCAGCACCCCGGGGGGAAGTCAGCCCCAGCATTTT
CASSTPGGSQPQHF
>TRBJ2-3|TRBV7-9|NA|NA
TGTGCCAGCAGCCTAAAAACTAGCCGTACGCAGTATTTT
CASSLKTSRTQYF
>TRBJ2-3|TRBV6-5|few|NA
TGTGCCAGCAGTTACGGGGGGTACGGCACAGATACGCAGTATTTT
CASSYGGYGTDTQYF
>TRBJ2-6|TRBV28|few|NA
TGTGCCAGCAGTTACGGAGGGGCTTCTGGGGCCAACGTCCTGACTTTC
CASSYGGASGANVLTF
>TRBJ2-3|TRBV6-5|few|NA
TGTGCCAGCAGTCTCCAGGGGACGGGCACAGATACGCAGTATTTT
CASSLQGTGTDTQYF
>TRBJ2-7|TRBV5-1|few|NA
TGCGCCAGCAGCTTGGCTCCGGGATACTACGAGCAGTACTTC
CASSLAPGYYEQYF
>TRBJ2-7|TRBV11-2|few|TRBD2
TGTGCCAGCAGCTTAGATAGCCCGGGACTAGCTTCTTCCTACGAGCAGTACTTC
CASSLDSPGLASSYEQYF
>TRBJ1-1|TRBV27|NA|NA
TGTGCCAGCATGCGGGGAGAGAACACTGAAGCTTTCTTT
CASMRGENTEAFF
>TRBJ2-1|TRBV4-2|NA|TRBD2
TGTGCCAGCAGCCAAGATGGAAGCGGGGGGTACAATGAGCAGTTCTTC
CASSQDGSGGYNEQFF
>TRBJ2-5|TRBV20-1|few|TRBD1
TGCAGTGCTGGGACAGAGGAAGAGACCCAGTACTTC
CSAGTEEETQYF
>TRBJ1-1|TRBV6-2/TRBV6-3|few|NA
TGTGCCAGCAGTTACCGGGGGCTGAACACTGAAGCTTTCTTT
CASSYRGLNTEAFF
>TRBJ2-7|TRBV28|NA|NA
TGTGCCAGCAGTTTCCTGAGGGGTCTGGCAATTCTGGAGCAGTACTTC
CASSFLRGLAILEQYF
>TRBJ2-3|TRBV6-5|few|NA
TGTGCCAGCAGTTCGCCCTCCGGTAGCACAGATACGCAGTATTTT
CASSSPSGSTDTQYF
>TRBJ2-2|TRBV3-1|NA|TRBD1
TGTGCCAGCAGCAAAATACAGGGGGCCAACACCGGGGAGCTGTTTTTT
CASSKIQGANTGELFF
>TRBJ2-5|TRBV29-1|few|TRBD2
TGCAGCGGCGGGGGAAAAGAGACCCAGTACTTC
CSGGGKETQYF
>TRBJ1-6|TRBV10-3|few|TRBD1
TGTGCCATCCGGGACAGGGGGAGTTCACCCCTCCACTTT
CAIRDRGSSPLHF
>TRBJ1-2|TRBV18|NA|NA
TGTGCCAGCTCACCAATCCCGCGACATGGCTACACCTTC
CASSPIPRHGYTF
>TRBJ2-7|TRBV12-3/TRBV12-4|many|TRBD1
TGTGCCAGCAGTTCCGGGACAGAGTACGAGCAGTACTTC
CASSSGTEYEQYF
>TRBJ1-2|TRBV20-1|NA|NA
TGCAGTGCTGACTATGGCTACACCTTC
CSADYGYTF
>TRBJ1-6|TRBV28|NA|TRBD1
TGTGCCAGCACCGTTACCCCGACCGGGACAGGGAATTCACCCCTCCACTTT
CASTVTPTGTGNSPLHF
>TRBJ2-1|TRBV4-1|NA|NA
TGCGCCAGCAGCCAAGATCAGGGCAGCTACAATGAGCAGTTCTTC
CASSQDQGSYNEQFF
>TRBJ2-3|TRBV27|NA|NA
TGTGCCAGCAGTTGGGGCCCTTACACAGATACGCAGTATTTT
CASSWGPYTDTQYF
>TRBJ2-7|TRBV10-3|NA|NA
TGTGCCACGGCGGGTCAGTCCTCCGAGCAGTACTTC
CATAGQSSEQYF
>TRBJ2-7|TRBV6-5|NA|TRBD2
TGTGCCAGCAGTCGCCAAATAGCGGGGGTCTACGAGCAGTACTTC
CASSRQIAGVYEQYF
>TRBJ1-1|TRBV29-1|few|NA
TGCAGCGCCCAGGCGGGGTCAGAAGCTTTCTTT
CSAQAGSEAFF
>TRBJ2-2|TRBV12-3/TRBV12-4|NA|NA
TGTGCCAGCAAGGGGGGGGAAGACACCGGGGAGCTGTTTTTT
CASKGGEDTGELFF
>TRBJ1-5|TRBV14|few|NA
TGTGCCAGCAGCCAGGGGGGCCCCACTCAGCCCCAGCATTTT
CASSQGGPTQPQHF
>TRBJ2-7|TRBV5-1|NA|TRBD2
TGCGCCAGCAGCTTGGAGGGAGGGGAAAGATCCTACGAGCAGTACTTC
CASSLEGGERSYEQYF
>TRBJ2-7|TRBV20-1|few|TRBD1
TGCAGTGCCCTCGACAGGGGCTCCTACGAGCAGTACTTC
CSALDRGSYEQYF
>TRBJ2-1|TRBV27|NA|TRBD2
TGTGCCAGCAGTTCTGGGCGAGGGCTAGCGGGCGTCAACAATGAGCAGTTCTTC
CASSSGRGLAGVNNEQFF